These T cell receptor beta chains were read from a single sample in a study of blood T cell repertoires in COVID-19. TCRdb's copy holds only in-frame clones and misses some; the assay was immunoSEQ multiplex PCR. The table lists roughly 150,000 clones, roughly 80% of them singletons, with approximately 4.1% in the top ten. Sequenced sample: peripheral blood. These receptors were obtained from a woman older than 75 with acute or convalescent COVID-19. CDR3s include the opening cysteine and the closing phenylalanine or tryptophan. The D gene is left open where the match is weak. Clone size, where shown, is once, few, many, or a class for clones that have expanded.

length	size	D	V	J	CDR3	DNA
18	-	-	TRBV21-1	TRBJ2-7	CASSAISSGLRRPNEQYF	TGTGCCAGCAGCGCAATTTCTAGCGGCCTACGGCGGCCCAACGAGCAGTACTTC
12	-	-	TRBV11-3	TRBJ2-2	CASSVGTGELFF	TGTGCCAGCTCCGTCGGCACCGGGGAGCTGTTTTTT
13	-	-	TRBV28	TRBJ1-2	CASSPGGVYGYTF	TGTGCCAGCAGTCCGGGGGGGGTGTATGGCTACACCTTC
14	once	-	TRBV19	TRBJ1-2	CASTILGSNYGYTF	TGTGCCAGCACAATCCTAGGATCTAACTATGGCTACACCTTC
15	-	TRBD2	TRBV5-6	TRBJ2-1	CASRGEWAGAHEQFF	TGTGCCAGCAGGGGGGAATGGGCGGGAGCCCATGAGCAGTTCTTC
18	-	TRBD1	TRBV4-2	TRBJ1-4	CASSPPGTGYTTNEKLFF	TGTGCCAGCAGCCCGCCCGGGACAGGGTATACAACTAATGAAAAACTGTTTTTT
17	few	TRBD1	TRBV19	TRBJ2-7	CASSTPRDRGNSYEQYF	TGTGCCAGTAGTACCCCCCGGGACAGGGGGAACTCCTACGAGCAGTACTTC
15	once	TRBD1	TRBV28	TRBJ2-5	CASSPGQMYQETQYF	TGTGCCAGCAGTCCGGGACAGATGTACCAAGAGACCCAGTACTTC
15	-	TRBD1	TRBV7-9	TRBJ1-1	CASSYPDRMNTEAFF	TGTGCCAGCAGCTACCCGGACAGGATGAACACTGAAGCTTTCTTT
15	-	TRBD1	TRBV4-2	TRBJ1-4	CASSQDPQGNEKLFF	TGTGCCAGCAGCCAAGATCCACAGGGGAATGAAAAACTGTTTTTT
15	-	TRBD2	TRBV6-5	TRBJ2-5	CASSGTSGPQETQYF	TGTGCCAGCAGCGGGACTAGCGGGCCCCAAGAGACCCAGTACTTC
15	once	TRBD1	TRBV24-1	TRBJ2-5	CATSDLGDSQETQYF	TGTGCCACCAGTGATCTGGGGGACAGCCAAGAGACCCAGTACTTC
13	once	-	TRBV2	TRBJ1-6	CASRGSLNSPLHF	TGTGCCAGCCGGGGAAGTCTAAATTCACCCCTCCACTTT
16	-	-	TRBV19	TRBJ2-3	CASSFLPQGNKDTQYF	TGTGCCAGTAGTTTCCTCCCCCAGGGGAATAAGGATACGCAGTATTTT
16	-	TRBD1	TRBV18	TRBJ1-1	CASSRVLQGENTEAFF	TGTGCCAGCTCACGCGTACTACAGGGGGAGAACACTGAAGCTTTCTTT
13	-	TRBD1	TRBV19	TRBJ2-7	CASGDRVTYEQYF	TGTGCCAGTGGGGACAGGGTAACCTACGAGCAGTACTTC
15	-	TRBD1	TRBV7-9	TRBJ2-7	CASSLRTGVTYEQYF	TGTGCCAGCAGCTTACGGACAGGGGTCACCTACGAGCAGTACTTC
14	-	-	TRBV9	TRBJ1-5	CASSVDGGYQPQHF	TGTGCCAGCAGCGTAGACGGGGGTTACCAGCCCCAGCATTTT
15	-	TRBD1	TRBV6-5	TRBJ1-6	CASRPGQGSNSPLHF	TGTGCCAGCAGGCCAGGACAGGGTAGTAATTCACCCCTCCACTTT
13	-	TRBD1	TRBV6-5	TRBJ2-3	CASRATGGDTQYF	TGTGCCAGCAGGGCTACAGGGGGAGATACGCAGTATTTT
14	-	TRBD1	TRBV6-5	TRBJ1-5	CASSWTGGRQPQHF	TGTGCCAGCAGTTGGACAGGGGGCCGTCAGCCCCAGCATTTT
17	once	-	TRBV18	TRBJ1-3	CASSPRFPGLSGNTIYF	TGTGCCAGCTCACCAAGGTTCCCAGGGCTCTCTGGAAACACCATATATTTT
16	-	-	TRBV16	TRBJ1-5	CASSQSSGVEGTPQHF	TGTGCCAGCAGCCAATCTTCAGGGGTAGAGGGGACGCCCCAGCATTTT
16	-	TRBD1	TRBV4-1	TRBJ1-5	CASSYARTGGDQPQHF	TGCGCCAGCAGTTACGCCCGGACAGGGGGCGATCAGCCCCAGCATTTT
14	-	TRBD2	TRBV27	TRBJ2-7	CASRPAGGPYEQYF	TGTGCCAGCAGACCAGCGGGGGGACCCTACGAGCAGTACTTC
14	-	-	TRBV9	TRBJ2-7	CASSVFLLGGEQYF	TGTGCCAGCAGCGTGTTTCTCCTGGGGGGCGAGCAGTACTTC
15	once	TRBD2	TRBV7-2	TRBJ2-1	CASSTKGTSYNEQFF	TGTGCCAGCAGCACTAAGGGGACTAGCTACAATGAGCAGTTCTTC
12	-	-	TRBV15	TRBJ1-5	CATSRVYQPQHF	TGTGCCACCAGCAGAGTATATCAGCCCCAGCATTTT
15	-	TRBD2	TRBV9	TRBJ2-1	CASSEYSGGAHEQFF	TGTGCCAGCAGCGAGTACAGCGGGGGGGCCCATGAGCAGTTCTTC
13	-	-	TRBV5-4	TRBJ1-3	CASSSGPGNTIYF	TGTGCCAGCAGCTCAGGGCCTGGAAACACCATATATTTT
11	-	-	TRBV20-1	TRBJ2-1	CSAYDFNEQFF	TGCAGTGCGTACGACTTCAATGAGCAGTTCTTC
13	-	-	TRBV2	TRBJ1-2	CASSLGQSYGYTF	TGTGCCAGCAGCCTCGGACAGTCCTATGGCTACACCTTC
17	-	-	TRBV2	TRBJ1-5	CASSETTGINSNQPQHF	TGTGCCAGCAGTGAAACCACAGGGATCAACAGCAATCAGCCCCAGCATTTT
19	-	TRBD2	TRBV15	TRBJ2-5	CATSRASGLAGPYQETQYF	TGTGCCACCAGCAGAGCATCGGGACTAGCGGGGCCGTACCAAGAGACCCAGTACTTC
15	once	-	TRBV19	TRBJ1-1	CASSIEAGLGTEAFF	TGTGCCAGTAGTATAGAAGCAGGTTTGGGTACTGAAGCTTTCTTT
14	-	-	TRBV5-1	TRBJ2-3	CASTLKAFTDTQYF	TGCGCCAGCACCCTGAAAGCTTTCACAGATACGCAGTATTTT
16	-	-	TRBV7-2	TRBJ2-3	CASSPPFGGITDTQYF	TGTGCCAGCAGCCCACCTTTCGGGGGTATCACAGATACGCAGTATTTT
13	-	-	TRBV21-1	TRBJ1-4	CASRRQVNEKLFF	TGTGCCAGCCGACGACAGGTTAATGAAAAACTGTTTTTT
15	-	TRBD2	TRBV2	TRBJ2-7	CASSRLAGGSYEQYF	TGTGCCAGTAGTCGACTAGCGGGGGGCTCCTACGAGCAGTACTTC
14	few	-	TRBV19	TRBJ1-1	CASSIGARNTEAFF	TGTGCCAGTAGTATAGGGGCACGGAACACTGAAGCTTTCTTT
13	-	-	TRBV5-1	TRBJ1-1	CASSLVRGIEAFF	TGCGCCAGCAGCTTGGTTCGGGGGATTGAAGCTTTCTTT
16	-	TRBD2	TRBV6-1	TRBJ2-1	CASSDSGDPSYNEQFF	TGTGCCAGCAGTGATAGCGGGGATCCCTCATATAATGAGCAGTTCTTC
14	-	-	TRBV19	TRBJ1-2	CASSTEQGFYGYTF	TGTGCCAGTAGTACTGAACAGGGATTCTATGGCTACACCTTC
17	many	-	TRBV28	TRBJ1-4	CASSLLLWGLDGEKLFF	TGTGCCAGCAGTCTCCTTTTGTGGGGCCTGGATGGGGAAAAACTGTTTTTT
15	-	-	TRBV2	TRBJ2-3	CASSEFVGAADTQYF	TGTGCCAGCAGTGAATTCGTGGGGGCCGCAGATACGCAGTATTTT
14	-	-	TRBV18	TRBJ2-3	CASSPGGQPDTQYF	TGTGCCAGCTCACCGGGGGGTCAGCCAGATACGCAGTATTTT